The rows below give T cell receptor beta chains drawn from one sample of a study of T-cell memory formation after mild COVID-19. TCRdb used MiXCR to reprocess the 5' RACE reads, holding one entry per CDR3 protein. This sample has just under 550,000 distinct CDR3 sequences, with roughly 20% found just once. Sample: PBMCs or a T cell subset sorted from them (not recorded which). The receptors stem from an adult woman who had mild COVID-19 (a few samples of this study predate the infection). Cell type and time point are not known. Both conserved end residues are part of each CDR3. The order of the fields is J gene, V gene, D gene, clone size, CDR3 protein, CDR3 DNA. The D gene is left open where the match is weak. Clone size is given for some rows only: seen once, a few or many times, or a class if the clone is expanded.

J: TRBJ2-4
V: TRBV7-6
D: TRBD1
size: -
CDR3: CASSPGTGSIAKNIQYF
DNA: TGTGCCAGCAGCCCTGGGACAGGGTCAATAGCCAAAAACATTCAGTACTTC

J: TRBJ1-5
V: TRBV2
D: TRBD1
size: -
CDR3: CASSPILGTGRSRQHF
DNA: TGTGCCAGCAGCCCCATTTTGGGGACAGGGCGATCGCGACAGCATTTT

J: TRBJ2-1
V: TRBV6-1
D: TRBD1
size: few
CDR3: CASTGTGGGVNEQFF
DNA: TGTGCCAGCACCGGGACAGGGGGCGGTGTAAATGAGCAGTTCTTC

J: TRBJ2-7
V: TRBV7-2
D: TRBD2
size: few
CDR3: CASSPRGGLADSYEQYF
DNA: TGTGCCAGCAGCCCCCGGGGCGGGCTAGCGGACTCCTACGAGCAGTACTTC

J: TRBJ1-5
V: TRBV2
D: -
size: few
CDR3: CASNPDRNQPQHF
DNA: TGTGCCAGCAATCCGGACAGAAATCAGCCCCAGCATTTT

J: TRBJ2-7
V: TRBV7-9
D: -
size: many
CDR3: CASSHLAAGEQYF
DNA: TGTGCCAGCAGCCACCTGGCGGCGGGCGAGCAGTACTTC

J: TRBJ1-6
V: TRBV7-2
D: -
size: few
CDR3: CASSLGGIVNSPLHF
DNA: TGTGCCAGCAGCTTGGGGGGGATCGTGAATTCACCCCTCCACTTT

J: TRBJ1-1
V: TRBV5-1
D: -
size: -
CDR3: CASSSALGAGGTEAFF
DNA: TGCGCCAGCAGCTCGGCTCTGGGGGCTGGGGGCACTGAAGCTTTCTTT

J: TRBJ1-2
V: TRBV29-1
D: -
size: -
CDR3: CSVGQTNYGYTF
DNA: TGCAGCGTTGGCCAGACTAACTATGGCTACACCTTC

J: TRBJ2-7
V: TRBV15
D: TRBD2
size: -
CDR3: CATSRDLAGASEQYF
DNA: TGTGCCACCAGCAGAGATCTGGCGGGAGCGAGCGAGCAGTACTTC

J: TRBJ2-3
V: TRBV2
D: TRBD2
size: once
CDR3: CASSSAGLAGGSTDTQYF
DNA: TGTGCCAGCAGCAGTGCGGGGCTAGCGGGAGGATCGACAGATACGCAGTATTTT

J: TRBJ1-5
V: TRBV3-1
D: -
size: -
CDR3: CASSQGDNQPQHF
DNA: TGTGCCAGCAGCCAAGGGGATAATCAGCCCCAGCATTTT

J: TRBJ2-4
V: TRBV18
D: -
size: -
CDR3: CASSPPGCQAKNIQYF
DNA: TGTGCCAGCTCACCACCGGGGTGTCAAGCCAAAAATATTCAGTACTTC

J: TRBJ1-2
V: TRBV6-2/TRBV6-3
D: TRBD1
size: -
CDR3: CASSYDALRGTGENGYTF
DNA: TGTGCCAGCAGTTACGATGCGCTGCGTGGGACAGGGGAAAATGGCTACACCTTC

J: TRBJ2-7
V: TRBV29-1
D: -
size: -
CDR3: CSVFTIDYEQYF
DNA: TGCAGCGTTTTCACAATAGACTACGAGCAGTACTTC

J: TRBJ1-4
V: TRBV7-9
D: TRBD1
size: -
CDR3: CASSRPIGDRPNEKLFF
DNA: TGTGCCAGCAGCCGGCCAATCGGGGACAGACCTAATGAAAAACTGTTTTTT

J: TRBJ2-7
V: TRBV15
D: -
size: few
CDR3: CATSRLRDTSSYEQYF
DNA: TGTGCCACCAGCAGACTACGGGACACAAGCTCCTACGAGCAGTACTTC

J: TRBJ2-5
V: TRBV18
D: -
size: -
CDR3: CASSPPYIQGIRETQYF
DNA: TGTGCCAGCTCACCACCGTATATCCAGGGCATACGAGAGACCCAGTACTTC

J: TRBJ2-3
V: TRBV10-3
D: -
size: once
CDR3: CAIGAGSTDTQYF
DNA: TGTGCCATCGGTGCCGGAAGCACAGATACGCAGTATTTT

J: TRBJ2-7
V: TRBV7-6
D: TRBD2
size: -
CDR3: CASSLESGGIYEQYF
DNA: TGTGCCAGCAGCTTAGAGTCGGGGGGGATCTACGAGCAGTACTTC

J: TRBJ2-1
V: TRBV27
D: TRBD1
size: -
CDR3: CASSLTGTYNEQFF
DNA: TGTGCCAGCAGTTTGACAGGGACCTACAATGAGCAGTTCTTC